Described below is a single T cell receptor (beta chain) sequence and its context. The clone's antigen remains unknown. No qualities accompany the bases; no much larger clone lies one base away. This sample is drawn from a study of blood T cells in healthy people across ages (dated by TCRdb to the mid-2010s). Turning to the overall study: In model experiments, template switching captured roughly one uniquely barcoded TCR beta cDNA molecule for every two T cells. Using deep sequencing normalized with unique cDNA molecular identifiers, the study measured how TCR beta repertoire diversity changes with age. The donors were divided into four age groups: young (average roughly 15 years), middle-aged (approximately 39), aged (approximately 64) and long-lived (roughly 86). To avoid experimental bias, donors of different ages were spread randomly across the sequencing lanes. Using the same blood draw, the study looked at two additional independent replicas of 1 million unique cDNA reads for two donors, one aged 18 to 29 and the other aged 80 or older. General study outcomes and caveats: As age increased, observed TCR beta diversity per million T cells dropped in a roughly linear way, and a significant reduction was already evident by age about 40. Total diversity estimates from one million sequenced T cells were considered lower bounds and underestimates. The percentage of naive T cells measured by flow cytometry correlated strongly with observed TCR beta diversity. The long-lived group showed more naive CD4+ T cells, fewer expanded clones and increased TCR diversity than the aged group, suggesting age selection. Donor CMV infection status was unknown, potentially confounding age-related changes in expanded clonotypes. Bulk unsorted PBMC profiling prevented conclusive comparison of naive and antigen-experienced compartments.

Libraries were constructed by 5' RACE. Reads for this sample came from an Illumina HiSeq 2500. A second 7 to 11 cycle PCR used a sample-barcoded 5' primer and a J-beta primer mix. A template-switch 5' adaptor carrying 12 random nucleotides introduced a unique molecular identifier onto each TCR beta cDNA molecule. Each sample yielded at least 3 million CDR3-containing paired-end reads. First-strand cDNA synthesis was performed from all RNA using the Mint cDNA synthesis kit, with priming by a TRBC-specific oligonucleotide. All cDNA was treated with uracil-DNA glycosylase and then went through a first 18-cycle PCR with the universal primers M1SS and BC2_uni_R. In the paper's pipeline: For normalization, 1 million high-quality reads were randomly selected from each sample, with every read carrying a distinct molecular identifier. Instead of being binned into consensus sequences, reads with shared molecular identifiers were discarded. CDR3 identification, clonotype clustering and error correction used MiTCR with a Q25 quality threshold and the strictest error-elimination algorithm. A nonparametric unseen species model with Euler transformation was used to estimate a lower bound on total TCR beta diversity. Using fastp trimming at Q25 and MiXCR clonotype assembly, TCRdb reanalyzed the public sequencing data and kept in-frame beta chains. CDR3 protein duplicates are merged, each entry listing the most common genes and DNA. TCRdb's processing, not the study's, gives the V and J calls here. Present in this sample are approximately 1.5 million distinct CDR3 sequences, 34% of which were seen just once. The ten biggest clones cover approximately 10% of the sample.

The germline V gene (reference sequence) provides CDR1 DFQATT and CDR2 SNEGSKA. CDR3 length: 15 amino acids, cysteine to phenylalanine. The kept DNA is CDR3 alone, 45 bases in frame from the first base. V loses 1 base, J loses 2 bases, and the germline ends lie 13 bases apart. The 39 donors, aged about 6 to 95 years, were systemically healthy Caucasian individuals from Russia. Each donor gave 8 to 10 milliliters of peripheral blood, collected into EDTA-treated Vacutainer tubes. Ficoll-Paque density-gradient centrifugation was used to isolate PBMCs, with at least 7 million per sample. Total RNA was extracted from PBMCs with Trizol reagent, with at least 5 micrograms obtained per sample. For every donor, an aliquot of PBMCs went through flow cytometry to measure the percentages of naive CD45RAhigh/CD27high T cells.

The sequence was collected from a woman in her 30s in good health. The sequencing input was blood. The chain joins TRBV20-1 to TRBJ2-3, with a tentative D gene TRBD2 over 5 matching bases. CDR3 region: CSARVQADSTDTQYF. In nucleotide form, the sequence is TGCAGTGCTAGAGTCCAGGCGGACTCCACAGATACGCAGTATTTT.